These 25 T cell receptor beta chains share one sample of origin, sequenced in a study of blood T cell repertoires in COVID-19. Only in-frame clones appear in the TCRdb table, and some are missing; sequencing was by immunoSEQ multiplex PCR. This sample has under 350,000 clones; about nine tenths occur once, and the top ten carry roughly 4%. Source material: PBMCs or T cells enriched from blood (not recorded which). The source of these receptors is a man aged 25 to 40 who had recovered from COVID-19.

The CDR3 region has the DNA TGTGCCAGCAGCCCGACCGGGGCCCAGTACTTC. Protein: CASSPTGAQYF. V is TRBV7-9 and J is TRBJ2-5; tentative D call: TRBD2 (5 bases). The germline V gene has CDR1 SEHNR and CDR2 FQNEAQ (reference sequence). Trimming left V 5 bases short and J 9 bases short, with 10 bases between. The CDR3 runs to 11 residues. The complete variable domain, with remaining parts taken from reference TRBV7-9 and TRBJ2-5, reads DTGVSQNPRHKITKRGQNVTFRCDPISEHNRLYWYRQTLGQGPEFLTYFQNEAQLEKSRLLSDRFSAERPKGSFSTLEIQRTEQGDSAMYLCASSPTGAQYFGPGTRLLVL.

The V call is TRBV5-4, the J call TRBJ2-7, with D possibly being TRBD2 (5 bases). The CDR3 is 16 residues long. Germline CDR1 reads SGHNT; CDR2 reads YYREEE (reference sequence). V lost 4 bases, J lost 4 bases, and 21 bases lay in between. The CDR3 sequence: CASSRLPDTLVYEQYF. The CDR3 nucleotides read TGTGCCAGCAGCCGACTACCAGATACCCTCGTTTACGAGCAGTACTTC.

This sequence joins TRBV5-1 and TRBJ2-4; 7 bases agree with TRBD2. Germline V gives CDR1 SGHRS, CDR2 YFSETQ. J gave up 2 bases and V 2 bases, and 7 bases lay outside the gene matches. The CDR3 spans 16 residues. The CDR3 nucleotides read TGCGCCAGCAGCTTCGTAGGGAGGGGATCCAAAAACATTCAGTACTTC. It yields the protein CASSFVGRGSKNIQYF.

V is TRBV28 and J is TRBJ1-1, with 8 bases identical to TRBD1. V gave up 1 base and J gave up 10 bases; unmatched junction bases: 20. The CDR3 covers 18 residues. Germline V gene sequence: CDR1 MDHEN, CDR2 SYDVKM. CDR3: CASSLYGTGPNGPPGAFF. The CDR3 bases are TGTGCCAGCAGTTTATATGGGACAGGACCTAATGGCCCCCCAGGAGCTTTCTTT.

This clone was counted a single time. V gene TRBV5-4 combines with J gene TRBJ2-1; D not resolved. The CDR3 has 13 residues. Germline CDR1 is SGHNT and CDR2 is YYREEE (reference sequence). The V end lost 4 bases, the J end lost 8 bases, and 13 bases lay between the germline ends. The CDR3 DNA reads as TGTGCCAGCAGCCTCAGTGTCCTCGATGAGCAGTTCTTC. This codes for CASSLSVLDEQFF.

In DNA, the CDR3 is TGTGCCAGCAGTTTTAGGTGGAGCGTGGCAGATACGCAGTATTTT. This codes for CASSFRWSVADTQYF. The chain recombines TRBV28 with TRBJ2-3; no firm D call. Germline CDR1 and CDR2: MDHEN and SYDVKM. The CDR3 extends over 15 amino acids. V gave up 3 bases and J gave up 4 bases, with 14 bases separating them.

The CDR3 sequence is CASSQAGTLGSGANVLTF. The CDR3 DNA sequence: TGCGCCAGCAGCCAAGCCGGGACACTCGGCTCTGGGGCCAACGTCCTGACTTTC. This chain joins TRBV4-1 and TRBJ2-6, with D maybe TRBD1 (6 bases). This CDR3 region has 18 residues. Per germline, CDR1 MGHRA and CDR2 YSYEKL. V was clipped by 1 base and J by 0 bases, with 13 bases between them.

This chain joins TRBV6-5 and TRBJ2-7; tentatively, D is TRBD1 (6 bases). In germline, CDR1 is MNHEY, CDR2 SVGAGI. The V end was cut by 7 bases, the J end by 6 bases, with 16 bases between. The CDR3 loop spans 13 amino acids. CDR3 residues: CASKQGDVVEQYF. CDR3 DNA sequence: TGTGCCAGCAAACAGGGTGATGTGGTCGAGCAGTACTTC.

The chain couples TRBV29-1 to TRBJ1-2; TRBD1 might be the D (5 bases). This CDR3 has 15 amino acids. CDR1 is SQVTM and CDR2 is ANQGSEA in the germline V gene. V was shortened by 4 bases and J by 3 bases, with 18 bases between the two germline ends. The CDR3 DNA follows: TGCAGCGTTGCGAACAGGTTCATTGGGGACTATGGCTACACCTTC. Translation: CSVANRFIGDYGYTF.

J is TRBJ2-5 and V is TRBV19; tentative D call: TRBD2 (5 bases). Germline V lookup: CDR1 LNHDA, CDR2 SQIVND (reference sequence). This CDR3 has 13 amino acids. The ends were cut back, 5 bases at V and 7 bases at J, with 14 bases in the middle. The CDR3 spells CASSPWTGGTQYF. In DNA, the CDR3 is TGTGCCAGTAGTCCCTGGACTGGAGGGACCCAGTACTTC.

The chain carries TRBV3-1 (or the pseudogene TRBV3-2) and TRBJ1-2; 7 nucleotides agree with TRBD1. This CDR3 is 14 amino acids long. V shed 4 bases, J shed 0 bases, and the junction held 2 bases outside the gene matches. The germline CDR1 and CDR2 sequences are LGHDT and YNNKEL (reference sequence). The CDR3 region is CASSLQGSNYGYTF. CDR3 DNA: TGTGCCAGCAGCCTACAGGGGTCTAACTATGGCTACACCTTC.

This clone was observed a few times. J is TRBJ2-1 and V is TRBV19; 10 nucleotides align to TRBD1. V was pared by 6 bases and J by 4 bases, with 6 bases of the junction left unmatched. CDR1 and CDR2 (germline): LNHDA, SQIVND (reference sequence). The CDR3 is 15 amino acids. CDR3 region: CASSLRTGGYNEQFF. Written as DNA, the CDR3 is TGTGCCAGTAGCTTACGGACAGGGGGATACAATGAGCAGTTCTTC.

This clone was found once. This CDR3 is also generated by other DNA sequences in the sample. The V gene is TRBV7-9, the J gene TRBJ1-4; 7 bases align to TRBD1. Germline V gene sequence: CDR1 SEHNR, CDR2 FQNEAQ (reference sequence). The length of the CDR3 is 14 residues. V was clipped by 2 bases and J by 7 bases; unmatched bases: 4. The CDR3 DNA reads TGTGCCAGCAGCTTAAGACAGGGTGGTGAAAAACTGTTTTTT. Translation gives CASSLRQGGEKLFF.

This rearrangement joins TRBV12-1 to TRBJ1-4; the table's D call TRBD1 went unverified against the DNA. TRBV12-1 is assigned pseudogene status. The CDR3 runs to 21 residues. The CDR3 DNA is TGTGCCAGCAGCTTTGAACCCCGCAGGGGAGTTTTTCGTCCAACTAATGAAAAACTGTTTTTT. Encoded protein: CASSFEPRRGVFRPTNEKLFF.

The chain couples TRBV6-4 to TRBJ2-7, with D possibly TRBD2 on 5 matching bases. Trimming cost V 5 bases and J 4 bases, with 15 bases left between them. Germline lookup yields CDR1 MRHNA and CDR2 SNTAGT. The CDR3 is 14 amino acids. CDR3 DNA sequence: TGTGCCAGCAGTCTCCGGACTCCCCCGTACGAGCAGTACTTC. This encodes CASSLRTPPYEQYF.

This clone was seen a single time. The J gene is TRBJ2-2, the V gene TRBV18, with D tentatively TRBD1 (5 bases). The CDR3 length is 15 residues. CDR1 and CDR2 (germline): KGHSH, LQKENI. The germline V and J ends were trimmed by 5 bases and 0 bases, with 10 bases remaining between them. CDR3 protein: CASSIDSANTGELFF. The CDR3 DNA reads TGTGCCAGCTCAATCGACAGCGCGAACACCGGGGAGCTGTTTTTT.

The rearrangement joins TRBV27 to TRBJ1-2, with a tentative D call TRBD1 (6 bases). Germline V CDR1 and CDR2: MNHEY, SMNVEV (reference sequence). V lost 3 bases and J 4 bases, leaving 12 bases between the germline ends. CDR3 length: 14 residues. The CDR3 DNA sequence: TGTGCCAGCAGTTTTAAACAGGGCGCCTATGGCTACACCTTC. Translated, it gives CASSFKQGAYGYTF.

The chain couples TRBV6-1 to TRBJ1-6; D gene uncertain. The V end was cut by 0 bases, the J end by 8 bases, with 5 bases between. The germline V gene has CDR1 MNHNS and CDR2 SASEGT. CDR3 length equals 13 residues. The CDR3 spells CASSEAPDSPLHF. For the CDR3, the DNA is TGTGCCAGCAGTGAAGCGCCAGATTCACCCCTCCACTTT.

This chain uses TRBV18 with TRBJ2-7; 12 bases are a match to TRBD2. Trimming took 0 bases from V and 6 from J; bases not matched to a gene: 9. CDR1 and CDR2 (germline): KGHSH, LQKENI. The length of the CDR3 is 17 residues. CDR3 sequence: CASSPPGLAGGPGEQYF. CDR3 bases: TGTGCCAGCTCACCACCCGGGCTAGCGGGGGGGCCAGGCGAGCAGTACTTC.

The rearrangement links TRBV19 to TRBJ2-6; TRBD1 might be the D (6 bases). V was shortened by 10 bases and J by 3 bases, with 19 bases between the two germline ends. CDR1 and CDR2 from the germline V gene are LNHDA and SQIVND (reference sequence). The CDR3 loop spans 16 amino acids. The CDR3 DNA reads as TGTGCCACCCGGACAAAGGGGGAATATGGGGCCAACGTCCTGACTTTC. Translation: CATRTKGEYGANVLTF.

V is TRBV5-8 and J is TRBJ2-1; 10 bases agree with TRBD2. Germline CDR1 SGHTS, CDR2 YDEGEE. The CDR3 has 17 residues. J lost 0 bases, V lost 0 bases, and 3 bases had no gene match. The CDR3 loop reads CASSLVLAGPSYNEQFF. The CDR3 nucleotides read TGTGCCAGCAGCTTGGTACTAGCGGGGCCCTCCTACAATGAGCAGTTCTTC.

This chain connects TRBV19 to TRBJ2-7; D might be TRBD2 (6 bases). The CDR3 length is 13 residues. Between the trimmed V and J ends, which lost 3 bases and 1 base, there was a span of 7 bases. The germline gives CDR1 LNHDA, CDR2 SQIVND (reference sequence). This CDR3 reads CASSMAGSYEQYF. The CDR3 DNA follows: TGTGCCAGTAGTATGGCGGGATCCTACGAGCAGTACTTC.

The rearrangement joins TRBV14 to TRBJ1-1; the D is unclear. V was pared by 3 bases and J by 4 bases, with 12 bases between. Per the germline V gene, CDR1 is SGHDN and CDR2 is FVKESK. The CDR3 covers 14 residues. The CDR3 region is CASSHKLLFTEAFF. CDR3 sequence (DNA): TGTGCCAGCAGCCATAAACTCCTGTTCACTGAAGCTTTCTTT.

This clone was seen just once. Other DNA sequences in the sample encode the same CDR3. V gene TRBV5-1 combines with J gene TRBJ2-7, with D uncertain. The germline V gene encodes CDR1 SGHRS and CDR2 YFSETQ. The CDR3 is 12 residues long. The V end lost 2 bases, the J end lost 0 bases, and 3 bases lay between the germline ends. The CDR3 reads CASSFSSYEQYF. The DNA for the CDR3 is TGCGCCAGCAGCTTTAGCTCCTACGAGCAGTACTTC.

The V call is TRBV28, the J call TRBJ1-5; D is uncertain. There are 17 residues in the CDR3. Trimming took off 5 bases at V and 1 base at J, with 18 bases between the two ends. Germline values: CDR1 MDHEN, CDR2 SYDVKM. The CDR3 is CASSPIVPLGSNQPQHF. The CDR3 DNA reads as TGTGCCAGCAGTCCCATCGTCCCACTAGGGAGCAATCAGCCCCAGCATTTT.